The next 15 T cell receptor beta chains were all read from a single sample in a study of blood T cell repertoires in COVID-19. Clones were read by immunoSEQ multiplex PCR, and TCRdb kept only the in-frame ones, dropping some. This table has hundreds of thousands of clones, around 87% appearing once. Sequencing used PBMCs or T cells enriched from blood (not recorded which). The receptors come from a woman younger than 35 with acute COVID-19.

The chain employs TRBV5-1 and TRBJ2-5, with 7 positions matching TRBD2. The CDR3 consists of 17 residues. Germline loops: CDR1 SGHRS, CDR2 YFSETQ. The trim removed 0 bases at V and 2 bases at J, leaving 10 bases unmatched. DNA of the CDR3: TGCGCCAGCAGCTTGGGGGGCCCGGGAGGTCCACAAGAGACCCAGTACTTC. This codes for CASSLGGPGGPQETQYF.

The chain links TRBV6-5 to TRBJ2-7; no clear D. The CDR3 loop spans 14 amino acids. Per germline, CDR1 MNHEY and CDR2 SVGAGI. V shed 0 bases and J shed 0 bases, with 6 bases lying between them. CDR3 bases: TGTGCCAGCAGTTACTCAACAGTCTCCTACGAGCAGTACTTC. Protein sequence: CASSYSTVSYEQYF.

CDR3 nucleotides: TGTGCCAGTAGTATAGTCGCTAGCGGGATAGGAACCGGGGAGCTGTTTTTT. Amino acid sequence: CASSIVASGIGTGELFF. The chain uses TRBV19 and TRBJ2-2, with 9 bases aligning to TRBD2. Trimming at V came to 1 base and at J to 5 bases, leaving 8 bases not matched to a gene. The CDR3 spans 17 residues. Germline CDR1 is LNHDA and CDR2 is SQIVND (reference sequence).

The chain carries TRBV28 and TRBJ2-1, with 15 positions matching TRBD2. The CDR3 length is 16 residues. J was trimmed by 7 bases and V by 6 bases; bases with no gene match: 7. Germline V gives CDR1 MDHEN, CDR2 SYDVKM. CDR3 loop: CASSKPGTSGRNEQFF. The CDR3 nucleotides are TGTGCCAGCAGCAAACCCGGGACTAGCGGGAGGAATGAGCAGTTCTTC.

CDR3 region: CAISESISRQGGPEAFF. Here the CDR3 DNA reads TGTGCCATCAGTGAGTCGATAAGTCGGCAGGGTGGGCCTGAAGCTTTCTTT. This chain joins TRBV10-3 and TRBJ1-1; D may be TRBD1 (5 bases). Germline loops: CDR1 ENHRY, CDR2 SYGVKD. This CDR3 contains 17 residues. Trimming took off 0 bases at V and 6 bases at J, with 20 bases between the two ends.

The chain employs TRBV9 and TRBJ2-5; D unclear. The germline CDR1 and CDR2 sequences are SGDLS and YYNGEE. V gave up 1 base and J gave up 3 bases, with 10 bases separating them. This CDR3 is built from 14 residues. CDR3 in amino acids: CASSVSVAEETQYF. The CDR3 nucleotides read TGTGCCAGCAGCGTAAGTGTAGCCGAAGAGACCCAGTACTTC.

This rearrangement joins TRBV6-6 to TRBJ2-2, with TRBD1 identical over 7 bases. Germline V gives CDR1 MNHNY, CDR2 SVGAGI (reference sequence). The CDR3 loop spans 15 amino acids. V was pared by 2 bases and J by 3 bases, with 3 bases of the junction left unmatched. The CDR3 sequence is CASSYGTVYTGELFF. In nucleotides, the CDR3 is TGTGCCAGCAGTTACGGGACAGTATACACCGGGGAGCTGTTTTTT.

The chain has TRBV6-5 and TRBJ1-3, with TRBD1 matching over 7 bases. The junction had 5 bases not matched to a gene; V was cut back by 2 bases and J by 4 bases. Germline V CDR1 and CDR2: MNHEY, SVGAGI. CDR3 length: 15 residues. The CDR3, as DNA: TGTGCCAGCAGTTACGACAGGGTACCGGGAAACACCATATATTTT. Amino acid sequence: CASSYDRVPGNTIYF.

The chain links TRBV9 to TRBJ2-7, with 11 bases lining up with TRBD2. Germline CDR1 SGDLS, CDR2 YYNGEE. The CDR3 is 16 residues long. J was trimmed by 5 bases and V by 4 bases; bases with no gene match: 11. CDR3: CASSSNPLAGVHEQYF. For the CDR3, the DNA is TGTGCCAGCAGCTCTAACCCACTAGCGGGAGTCCACGAGCAGTACTTC.

The chain is built from TRBV28 and TRBJ2-1; 10 bases are shared with TRBD2. V lost 5 bases, J lost 7 bases, and 11 bases stayed unmatched. This CDR3 comprises 16 residues. Germline CDR1 and CDR2: MDHEN and SYDVKM. For the CDR3, the DNA is TGTGCCAGCAGTACCTTCGGACTAGCGGTTAAGAATGAGCAGTTCTTC. Translated, it gives CASSTFGLAVKNEQFF.

The V call is TRBV28, the J call TRBJ2-1, with D perhaps TRBD2 (5 bases). Trimming took 7 bases from V and 10 from J, leaving 23 bases between them. CDR3 length: 15 residues. CDR1 and CDR2 (germline): MDHEN, SYDVKM. The DNA for the CDR3 is TGTGCCAGCACTCCTCGGACTCCAAATTTGTCGGAGCAGTTCTTC. Translated, it gives CASTPRTPNLSEQFF.

The V gene is TRBV28, the J gene TRBJ1-5; 8 bases match TRBD1. CDR3 length: 15 residues. Germline CDR1 is MDHEN and CDR2 is SYDVKM. With V trimmed by 7 bases and J by 3 bases, 8 bases remained unmatched. The CDR3 protein is CASTQDRAYNQPQHF. CDR3 in DNA: TGTGCCAGCACCCAGGACAGGGCCTACAATCAGCCCCAGCATTTT. Full variable domain (outside the CDR3, taken from reference TRBV28 and TRBJ1-5): DVKVTQSSRYLVKRTGEKVFLECVQDMDHENMFWYRQDPGLGLRLIYFSYDVKMKEKGDIPEGYSVSREKKERFSLILESASTNQTSMYLCASTQDRAYNQPQHFGDGTRLSIL.

The chain couples TRBV28 to TRBJ1-4; D is ambiguous. The CDR3 has 14 residues. Germline V gene lookup returns CDR1 MDHEN and CDR2 SYDVKM. V was cut by 7 bases and J by 4 bases, with 13 bases left in between. The chain's CDR3 is CASTTGRGNEKLFF. The CDR3 bases are TGTGCCAGCACCACCGGCCGGGGTAATGAAAAACTGTTTTTT. The full variable domain, with the rest looked up from reference TRBV28 and TRBJ1-4, is DVKVTQSSRYLVKRTGEKVFLECVQDMDHENMFWYRQDPGLGLRLIYFSYDVKMKEKGDIPEGYSVSREKKERFSLILESASTNQTSMYLCASTTGRGNEKLFFGSGTQLSVL.

The chain employs TRBV7-9 and TRBJ2-7; 10 bases align to TRBD1. Germline trimming cut 6 bases from V and 3 bases from J; bases unmatched to any gene: 2. This CDR3 has 13 residues. In germline, CDR1 is SEHNR, CDR2 FQNEAQ (reference sequence). The CDR3 loop reads CASSRDRGYEQYF. For the CDR3, the DNA is TGTGCCAGCAGTCGGGACAGGGGCTACGAGCAGTACTTC.

The chain couples TRBV6-5 to TRBJ1-1; D is possibly TRBD1 (6 bases). The V end was cut by 0 bases, the J end by 4 bases, with 9 bases between. The CDR3 length is 14 residues. Looked up from germline, CDR1 is MNHEY and CDR2 is SVGAGI. The CDR3 region is CASSYSTRGTEAFF. Here the CDR3 DNA reads TGTGCCAGCAGTTACTCAACCAGGGGCACTGAAGCTTTCTTT.